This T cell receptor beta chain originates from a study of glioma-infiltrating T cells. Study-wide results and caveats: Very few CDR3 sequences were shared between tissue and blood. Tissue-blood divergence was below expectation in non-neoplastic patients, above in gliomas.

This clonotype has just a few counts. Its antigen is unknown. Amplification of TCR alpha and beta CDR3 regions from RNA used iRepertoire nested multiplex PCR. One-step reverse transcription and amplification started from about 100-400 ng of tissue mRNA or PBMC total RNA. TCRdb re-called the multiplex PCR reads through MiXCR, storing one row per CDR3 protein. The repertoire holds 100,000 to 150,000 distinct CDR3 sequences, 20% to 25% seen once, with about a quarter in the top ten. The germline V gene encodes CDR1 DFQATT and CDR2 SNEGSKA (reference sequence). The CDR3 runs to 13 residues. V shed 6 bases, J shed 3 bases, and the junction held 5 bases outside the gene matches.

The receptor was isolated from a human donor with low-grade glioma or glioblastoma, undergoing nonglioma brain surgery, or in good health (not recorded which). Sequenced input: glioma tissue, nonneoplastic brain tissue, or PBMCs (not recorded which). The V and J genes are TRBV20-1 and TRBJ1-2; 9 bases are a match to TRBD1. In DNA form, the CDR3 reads TGCAGTGCCCAACAGGGGGCGGACTATGGCTACACCTTC. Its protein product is CSAQQGADYGYTF.